The sequence of this TCR beta chain was determined in a study of blood T cell repertoires in COVID-19. The germline gives CDR1 SEHNR, CDR2 FQNEAQ (reference sequence). The CDR3 length is 14 residues. V was shortened by 8 bases and J by 4 bases, with 14 bases between the two germline ends. Method: immunoSEQ multiplex PCR; TCRdb's copy keeps in-frame clones and lacks some. The sample holds some 300,000 clones, 88% seen once. V usage is TRBV7-9 and J usage is TRBJ1-4, with a tentative D call TRBD1 (6 bases). The sample consisted of PBMCs or T cells enriched from blood (not recorded which). The sequence derives from a woman aged 25 to 39 who had recovered from COVID-19. This chain's CDR3 is CASQGAGVNEKLFF. The CDR3 coding sequence is TGTGCCAGCCAAGGGGCAGGGGTTAATGAAAAACTGTTTTTT. Drawing the rest from reference TRBV7-9 and TRBJ1-4, the complete variable domain is DTGVSQNPRHKITKRGQNVTFRCDPISEHNRLYWYRQTLGQGPEFLTYFQNEAQLEKSRLLSDRFSAERPKGSFSTLEIQRTEQGDSAMYLCASQGAGVNEKLFFGSGTQLSVL.